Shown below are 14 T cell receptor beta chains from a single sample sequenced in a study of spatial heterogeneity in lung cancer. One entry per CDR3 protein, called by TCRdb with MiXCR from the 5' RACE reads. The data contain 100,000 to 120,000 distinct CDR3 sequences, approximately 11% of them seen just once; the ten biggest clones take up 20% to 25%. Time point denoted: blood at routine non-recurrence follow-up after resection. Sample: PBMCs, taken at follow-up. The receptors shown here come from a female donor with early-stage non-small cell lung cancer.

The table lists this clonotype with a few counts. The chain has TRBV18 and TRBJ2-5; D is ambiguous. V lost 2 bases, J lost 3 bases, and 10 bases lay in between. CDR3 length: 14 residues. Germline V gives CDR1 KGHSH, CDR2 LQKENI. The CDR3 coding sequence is TGTGCCAGCTCACCAAGGGCAGCCGAAGAGACCCAGTACTTC. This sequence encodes CASSPRAAEETQYF.

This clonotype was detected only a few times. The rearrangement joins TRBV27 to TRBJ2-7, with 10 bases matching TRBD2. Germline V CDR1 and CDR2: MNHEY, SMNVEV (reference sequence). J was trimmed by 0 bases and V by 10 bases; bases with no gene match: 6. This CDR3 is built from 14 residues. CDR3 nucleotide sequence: TGTGCCACCCGAGCGGGAGGGAGCTCCTACGAGCAGTACGTC. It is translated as CATRAGGSSYEQYV.

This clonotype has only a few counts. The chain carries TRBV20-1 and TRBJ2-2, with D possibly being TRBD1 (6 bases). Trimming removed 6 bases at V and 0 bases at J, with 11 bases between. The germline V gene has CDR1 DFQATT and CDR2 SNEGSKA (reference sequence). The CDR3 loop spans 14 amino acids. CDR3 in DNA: TGCAGTGCGTACCGGGACACGAACACCGGGGAGCTGTTTTTT. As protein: CSAYRDTNTGELFF.

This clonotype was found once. This CDR3 is CASSESEEGLAFF. DNA of the CDR3: TGTGCCAGCAGTGAGTCAGAGGAAGGTTTAGCTTTCTTT. This chain links TRBV2 with TRBJ1-1; D gene unclear. Germline V gene data show CDR1 as SNHLY and CDR2 as FYNNEI. Trimming pared 3 bases from V and 10 bases from J, leaving 15 bases between. CDR3 length equals 13 residues. The full variable domain, completed using reference TRBV2 and TRBJ1-1, is EPEVTQTPSHQVTQMGQEVILRCVPISNHLYFYWYRQILGQKVEFLVSFYNNEISEKSEIFDDQFSVERPDGSNFTLKIRSTKLEDSAMYFCASSESEEGLAFFGQGTRLTVV.

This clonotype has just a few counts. Written as DNA, the CDR3 is TGTGCCAGCAACAACAGGGGGGGTCGAGAGACCCAGTACTTC. The encoded protein is CASNNRGGRETQYF. The chain combines TRBV6-2 or TRBV6-3 with TRBJ2-5; perhaps TRBD1 as D (8 bases). Germline assignment: CDR1 MNHEY and CDR2 SVGEGT. The V and J ends lost 7 bases and 4 bases respectively, with 16 bases between them. CDR3 length equals 14 residues.

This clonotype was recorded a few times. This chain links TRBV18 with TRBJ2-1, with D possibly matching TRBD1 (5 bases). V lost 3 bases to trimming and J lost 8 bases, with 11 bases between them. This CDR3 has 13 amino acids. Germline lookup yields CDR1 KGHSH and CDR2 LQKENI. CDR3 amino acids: CASSPVQGDEQFF. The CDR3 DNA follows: TGTGCCAGCTCACCTGTACAAGGGGATGAGCAGTTCTTC.

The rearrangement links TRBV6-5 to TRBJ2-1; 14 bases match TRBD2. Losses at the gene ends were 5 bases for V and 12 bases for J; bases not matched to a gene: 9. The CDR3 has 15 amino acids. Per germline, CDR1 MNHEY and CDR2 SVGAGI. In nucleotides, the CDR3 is TGTGCCAGCAGTCCCGGACTAGCGGGAGGCCGGGGGCAGTTCTTC. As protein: CASSPGLAGGRGQFF.

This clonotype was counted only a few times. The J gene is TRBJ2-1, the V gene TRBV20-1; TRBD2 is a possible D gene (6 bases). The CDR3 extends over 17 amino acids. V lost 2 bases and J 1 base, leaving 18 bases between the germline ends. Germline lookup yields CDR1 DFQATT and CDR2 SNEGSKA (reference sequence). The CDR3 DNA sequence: TGCAGTGCTAGACCTTTAGATCGCGGGACTTCCTACAATGAGCAGTTCTTC. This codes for CSARPLDRGTSYNEQFF.

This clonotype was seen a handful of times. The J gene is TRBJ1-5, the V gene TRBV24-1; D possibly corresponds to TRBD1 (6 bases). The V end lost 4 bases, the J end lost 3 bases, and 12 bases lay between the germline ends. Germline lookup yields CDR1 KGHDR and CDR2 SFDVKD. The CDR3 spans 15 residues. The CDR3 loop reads CATSDHRTDNQPQHF. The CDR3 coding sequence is TGTGCCACCAGTGACCATAGGACAGACAATCAGCCCCAGCATTTT.

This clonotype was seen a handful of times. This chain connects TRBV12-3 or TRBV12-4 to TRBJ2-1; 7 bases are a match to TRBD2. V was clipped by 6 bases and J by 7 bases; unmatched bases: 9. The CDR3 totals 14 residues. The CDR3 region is CASRTSQGRNEQFF. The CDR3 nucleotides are TGTGCCAGCAGGACTAGCCAAGGAAGGAATGAGCAGTTCTTC.

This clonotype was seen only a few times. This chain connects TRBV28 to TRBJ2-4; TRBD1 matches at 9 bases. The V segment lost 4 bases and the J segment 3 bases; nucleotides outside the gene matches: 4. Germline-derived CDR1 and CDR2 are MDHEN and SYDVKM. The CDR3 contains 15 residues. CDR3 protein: CASSSQGAGKNIQYF. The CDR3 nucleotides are TGTGCCAGCAGTTCACAGGGGGCGGGCAAAAACATTCAGTACTTC.

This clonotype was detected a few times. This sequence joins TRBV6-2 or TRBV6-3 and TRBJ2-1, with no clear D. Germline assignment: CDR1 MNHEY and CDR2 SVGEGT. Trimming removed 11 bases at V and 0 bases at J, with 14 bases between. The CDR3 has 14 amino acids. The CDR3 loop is CAASRGSSYNEQFF. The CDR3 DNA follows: TGTGCCGCCAGTCGCGGAAGCTCCTACAATGAGCAGTTCTTC.

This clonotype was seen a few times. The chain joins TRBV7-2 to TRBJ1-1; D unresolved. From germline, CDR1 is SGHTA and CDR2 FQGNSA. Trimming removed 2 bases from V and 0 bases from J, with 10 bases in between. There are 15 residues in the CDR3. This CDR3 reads CASSLLKGMNTEAFF. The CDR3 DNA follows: TGTGCCAGCAGCTTATTGAAGGGAATGAACACTGAAGCTTTCTTT.

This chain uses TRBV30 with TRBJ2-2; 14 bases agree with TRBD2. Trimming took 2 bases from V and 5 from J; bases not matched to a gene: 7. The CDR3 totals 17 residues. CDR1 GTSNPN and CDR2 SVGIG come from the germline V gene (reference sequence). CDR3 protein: CAWSTWTSGRQTGELFF. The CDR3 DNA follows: TGTGCCTGGAGTACCTGGACTAGCGGGAGGCAGACCGGGGAGCTGTTTTTT.